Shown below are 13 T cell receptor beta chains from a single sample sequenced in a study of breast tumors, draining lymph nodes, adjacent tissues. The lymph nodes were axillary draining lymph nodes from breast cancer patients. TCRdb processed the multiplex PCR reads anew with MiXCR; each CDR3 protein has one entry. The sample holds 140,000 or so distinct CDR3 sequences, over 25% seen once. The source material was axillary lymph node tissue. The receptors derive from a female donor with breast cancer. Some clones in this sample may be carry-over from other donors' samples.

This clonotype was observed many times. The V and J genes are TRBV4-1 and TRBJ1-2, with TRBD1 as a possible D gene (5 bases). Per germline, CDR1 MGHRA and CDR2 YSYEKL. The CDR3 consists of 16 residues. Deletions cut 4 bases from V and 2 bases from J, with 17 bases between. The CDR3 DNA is TGCGCCAGCAGCCGGACAAACTCCGGGGTAAACTATGGCTACACCTTC. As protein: CASSRTNSGVNYGYTF.

The CDR3 is CASSWGGTGGDGYTF. The DNA for the CDR3 is TGTGCCAGCAGCTGGGGGGGGACAGGGGGCGATGGCTACACCTTC. The chain combines TRBV11-2 with TRBJ1-2, with 12 nucleotides matching TRBD1. Germline V gene sequence: CDR1 SGHAT, CDR2 FQNNGV. The CDR3 is made up of 15 amino acids. J gave up 6 bases and V 4 bases, and 6 bases lay outside the gene matches.

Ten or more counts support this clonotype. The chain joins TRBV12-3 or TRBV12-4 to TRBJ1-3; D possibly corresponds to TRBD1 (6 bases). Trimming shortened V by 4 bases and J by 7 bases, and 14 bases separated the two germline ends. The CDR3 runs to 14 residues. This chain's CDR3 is CASSSQGLGNTIYF. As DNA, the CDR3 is TGTGCCAGCAGTTCTCAGGGGCTGGGGAACACCATATATTTT.

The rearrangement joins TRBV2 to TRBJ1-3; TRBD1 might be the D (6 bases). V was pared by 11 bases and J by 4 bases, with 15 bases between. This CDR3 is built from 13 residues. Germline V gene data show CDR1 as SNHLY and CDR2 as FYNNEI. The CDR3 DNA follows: TGTGCCTGCCAGACAGGTTTAGGAAACACCATATATTTT. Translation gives CACQTGLGNTIYF.

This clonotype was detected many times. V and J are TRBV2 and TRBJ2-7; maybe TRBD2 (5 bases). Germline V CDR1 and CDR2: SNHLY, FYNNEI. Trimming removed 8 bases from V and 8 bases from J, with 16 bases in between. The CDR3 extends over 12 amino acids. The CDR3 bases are TGTGCCAGCGGGATTGGACTTTACAAGCAGTACTTC. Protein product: CASGIGLYKQYF.

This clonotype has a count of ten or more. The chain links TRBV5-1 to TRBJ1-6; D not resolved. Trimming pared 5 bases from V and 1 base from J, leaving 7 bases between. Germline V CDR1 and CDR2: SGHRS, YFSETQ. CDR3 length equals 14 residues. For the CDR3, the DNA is TGCGCCAGCAGTCAGGATTCCTATAATTCACCCCTCCACTTT. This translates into CASSQDSYNSPLHF. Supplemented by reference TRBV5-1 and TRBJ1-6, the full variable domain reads KAGVTQTPRYLIKTRGQQVTLSCSPISGHRSVSWYQQTPGQGLQFLFEYFSETQRNKGNFPGRFSGRQFSNSRSEMNVSTLELGDSALYLCASSQDSYNSPLHFGNGTRLTVT.

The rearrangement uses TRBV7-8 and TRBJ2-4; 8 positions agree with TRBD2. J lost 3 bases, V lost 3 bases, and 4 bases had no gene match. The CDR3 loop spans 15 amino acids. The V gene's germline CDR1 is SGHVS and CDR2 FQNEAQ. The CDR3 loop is CASSFRGGGKNIQYF. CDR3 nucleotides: TGTGCCAGCAGCTTCCGGGGGGGTGGCAAAAACATTCAGTACTTC.

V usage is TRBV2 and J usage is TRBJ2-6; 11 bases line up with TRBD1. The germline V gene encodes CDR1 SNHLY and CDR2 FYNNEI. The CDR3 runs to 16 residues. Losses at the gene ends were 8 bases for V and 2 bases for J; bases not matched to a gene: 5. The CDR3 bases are TGTGCCAGCTCCCAGGGACAGGGGGCTGGGGCCAACGTCCTGACTTTC. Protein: CASSQGQGAGANVLTF.

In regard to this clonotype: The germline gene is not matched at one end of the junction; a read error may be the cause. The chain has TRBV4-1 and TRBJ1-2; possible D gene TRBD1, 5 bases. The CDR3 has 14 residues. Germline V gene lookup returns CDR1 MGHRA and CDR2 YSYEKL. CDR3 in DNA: TGTGCCAGCAGCCCAGAGCGGGGCAGGTCTGGCTACACCTTC. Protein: CASSPERGRSGYTF.

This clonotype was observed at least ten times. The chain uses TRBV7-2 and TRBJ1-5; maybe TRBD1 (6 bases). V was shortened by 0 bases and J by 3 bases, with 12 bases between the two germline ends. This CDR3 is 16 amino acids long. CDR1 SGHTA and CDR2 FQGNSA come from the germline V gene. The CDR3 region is CASSLAGGDLNQPQHF. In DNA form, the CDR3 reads TGTGCCAGCAGCTTAGCAGGGGGGGATCTCAATCAGCCCCAGCATTTT. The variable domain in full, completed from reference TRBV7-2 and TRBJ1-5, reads GAGVSQSPSNKVTEKGKDVELRCDPISGHTALYWYRQSLGQGLEFLIYFQGNSAPDKSGLPSDRFSAERTGGSVSTLTIQRTQQEDSAVYLCASSLAGGDLNQPQHFGDGTRLSIL.

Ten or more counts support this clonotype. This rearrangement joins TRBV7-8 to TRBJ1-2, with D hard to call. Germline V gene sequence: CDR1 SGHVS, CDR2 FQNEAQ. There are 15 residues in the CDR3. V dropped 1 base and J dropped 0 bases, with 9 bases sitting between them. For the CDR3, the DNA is TGTGCCAGCAGCTTAGGGATTCGACCTAACTATGGCTACACCTTC. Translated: CASSLGIRPNYGYTF. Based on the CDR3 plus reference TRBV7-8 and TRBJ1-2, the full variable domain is GAGVSQSPRYKVAKRGQDVALRCDPISGHVSLFWYQQALGQGPEFLTYFQNEAQLDKSGLPSDRFFAERPEGSVSTLKIQRTQQEDSAVYLCASSLGIRPNYGYTFGSGTRLTVV.

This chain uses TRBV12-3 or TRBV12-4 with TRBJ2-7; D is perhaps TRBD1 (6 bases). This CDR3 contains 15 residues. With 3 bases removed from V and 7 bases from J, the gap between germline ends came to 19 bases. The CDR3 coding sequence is TGTGCCAGCAGTTTCCCGGGACAAGGGAAACATGAGCAGTACGTC. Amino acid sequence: CASSFPGQGKHEQYV.

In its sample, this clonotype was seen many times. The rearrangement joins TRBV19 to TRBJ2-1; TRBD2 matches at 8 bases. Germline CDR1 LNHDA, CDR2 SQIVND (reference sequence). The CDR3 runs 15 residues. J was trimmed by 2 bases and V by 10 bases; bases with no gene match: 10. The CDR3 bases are TGTGCCACCCGACCGCTAGCGGGTGCCTACAATGAGCAGTTCTTC. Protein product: CATRPLAGAYNEQFF. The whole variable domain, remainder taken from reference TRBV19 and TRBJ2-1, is DGGITQSPKYLFRKEGQNVTLSCEQNLNHDAMYWYRQDPGQGLRLIYYSQIVNDFQKGDIAEGYSVSREKKESFPLTVTSAQKNPTAFYLCATRPLAGAYNEQFFGPGTRLTVL.